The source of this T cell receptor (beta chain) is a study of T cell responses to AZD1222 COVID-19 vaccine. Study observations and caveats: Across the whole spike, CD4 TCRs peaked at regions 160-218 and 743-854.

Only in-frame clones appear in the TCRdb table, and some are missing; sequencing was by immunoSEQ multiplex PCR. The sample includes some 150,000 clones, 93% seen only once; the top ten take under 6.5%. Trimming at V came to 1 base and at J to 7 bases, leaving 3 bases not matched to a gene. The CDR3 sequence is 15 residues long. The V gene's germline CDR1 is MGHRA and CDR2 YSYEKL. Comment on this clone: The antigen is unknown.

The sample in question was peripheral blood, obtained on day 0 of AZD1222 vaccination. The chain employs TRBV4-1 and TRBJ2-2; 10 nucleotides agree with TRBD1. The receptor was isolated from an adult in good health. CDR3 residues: CASSQAGTGVGELFF. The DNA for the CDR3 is TGCGCCAGCAGCCAAGCCGGGACAGGGGTCGGGGAGCTGTTTTTT.